Listed below are T cell receptor beta chains from one sample, sequenced in a study of blood T cell repertoires in COVID-19. Generated by immunoSEQ multiplex PCR, the TCRdb table keeps only in-frame clones and is missing some. The sample has around 210,000 clones, approximately 82% seen once. Sequences were obtained from peripheral blood. These receptors originate from a human donor in a cohort sampled during active COVID-19. Each CDR3 is given with its conserved first and last residue. The D gene is left open where the match is weak. Only part of the rows carry a size: once, few, many, or a class if the clone is expanded.

d_gene	abundance	v_gene	j_gene	CDR3aa	CDR3nt
TRBD1	.	TRBV4-1	TRBJ2-3	CASSPIQGSTDTQYF	TGCGCCAGCAGCCCGATACAGGGGAGCACAGATACGCAGTATTTT
TRBD2	.	TRBV15	TRBJ2-1	CATSRGGVAGGDEQFF	TGTGCCACCAGCAGAGGGGGTGTAGCGGGAGGGGATGAGCAGTTCTTC
TRBD1	once	TRBV23-1	TRBJ1-2	CASSHRTGGDYGYTF	TGCGCCAGCAGTCACCGGACAGGGGGCGACTATGGCTACACCTTC
TRBD1	.	TRBV27	TRBJ1-2	CASSSDRGVDSGYTF	TGTGCCAGCAGTTCGGACAGGGGTGTGGATAGTGGCTACACCTTC
TRBD1	.	TRBV5-1	TRBJ1-2	CASSRDRGGYTF	TGCGCCAGCAGCCGGGACAGGGGTGGCTACACCTTC
TRBD2	.	TRBV5-5	TRBJ2-5	CASSPRGERETQYF	TGTGCCAGCAGCCCCCGGGGGGAACGGGAGACCCAGTACTTC
.	.	TRBV10-1	TRBJ2-7	CASSAGRGPLLVEQYF	TGCGCCAGCAGTGCAGGGCGGGGACCCCTCTTGGTGGAGCAGTACTTC
TRBD1	.	TRBV10-1	TRBJ2-1	CASSGTGGTYNEQFF	TGCGCCAGCTCCGGGACAGGGGGCACCTACAATGAGCAGTTCTTC
TRBD1	.	TRBV9	TRBJ2-6	CASSGLSDRATGANVLTF	TGTGCCAGCAGCGGACTCTCGGACAGGGCAACCGGGGCCAACGTCCTGACTTTC
TRBD1	few	TRBV7-9	TRBJ1-2	CASSPQGAGSGYTF	TGTGCCAGCAGCCCCCAGGGGGCGGGTAGTGGCTACACCTTC
.	.	TRBV6-5	TRBJ2-7	CASSYSSRRYEQYF	TGTGCCAGCAGTTACTCTTCGCGCCGCTACGAGCAGTACTTC
TRBD1	many	TRBV19	TRBJ1-1	CASSPPDRVGTEAFF	TGTGCCAGTAGTCCCCCCGACAGGGTAGGGACTGAAGCTTTCTTT
.	.	TRBV19	TRBJ1-2	CASSTGLINYGYTF	TGTGCCAGTAGTACGGGACTCATTAACTATGGCTACACCTTC
.	.	TRBV10-2	TRBJ2-7	CASSDRAYEQYF	TGCGCCAGCTCGGACAGAGCCTACGAGCAGTACTTC
.	.	TRBV30	TRBJ1-5	CAWSRGLLSQPQHF	TGTGCCTGGAGTAGAGGCCTGCTGAGTCAGCCCCAGCATTTT
.	.	TRBV2	TRBJ2-7	CASSLQGSEQYF	TGTGCCAGCAGCCTCCAGGGTTCCGAGCAGTACTTC
TRBD1	.	TRBV25-1	TRBJ2-7	CASSEWDRNYEQYF	TGTGCCAGCAGTGAATGGGACAGGAATTACGAGCAGTACTTC
TRBD1	.	TRBV3-1/TRBV3-2	TRBJ2-5	CASSPRADRPGETQYF	TGTGCCAGCAGCCCCCGAGCGGACAGGCCGGGGGAGACCCAGTACTTC
TRBD1	.	TRBV18	TRBJ1-2	CASSPLQQGAGYTF	TGTGCCAGCTCACCACTCCAACAGGGGGCTGGCTACACCTTC
.	.	TRBV7-9	TRBJ2-1	CASSLEAGALNEQFF	TGTGCCAGCAGCTTAGAGGCGGGCGCCCTCAATGAGCAGTTCTTC
TRBD1	.	TRBV5-1	TRBJ2-7	CASSVAGTGYEQYF	TGCGCCAGCAGCGTTGCCGGGACAGGGTACGAGCAGTACTTC
TRBD1	.	TRBV15	TRBJ2-3	CATSRGTGTDTQYF	TGTGCCACCAGCAGAGGGACAGGGACCGATACGCAGTATTTT
.	.	TRBV5-6	TRBJ2-7	CASSLELTYEQYF	TGTGCCAGCAGCTTGGAACTTACCTACGAGCAGTACTTC
.	.	TRBV5-1	TRBJ2-7	CASSLGGGNFWEQYF	TGCGCCAGCAGCTTGGGAGGCGGGAACTTTTGGGAGCAGTACTTC
TRBD1	.	TRBV28	TRBJ1-4	CASSSGGGATNEKLFF	TGTGCCAGCAGTTCAGGGGGCGGTGCAACTAATGAAAAACTGTTTTTT
.	once	TRBV4-1	TRBJ2-7	CASSQAGFAAYEQYF	TGCGCCAGCAGCCAAGCGGGGTTTGCCGCCTACGAGCAGTACTTC
.	.	TRBV5-1	TRBJ2-5	CASSLSTGWEETQYF	TGCGCCAGCAGCTTGAGCACAGGGTGGGAAGAGACCCAGTACTTC
TRBD2	few	TRBV7-2	TRBJ2-1	CASSISSGSRYNEQFF	TGTGCCAGCAGCATCTCTAGCGGGAGTCGCTACAATGAGCAGTTCTTC
TRBD1	once	TRBV28	TRBJ1-1	CASIHSGTGGFEAFF	TGTGCCAGCATCCACTCCGGGACAGGGGGCTTTGAAGCTTTCTTT
.	.	TRBV7-9	TRBJ1-1	CASSLFGTEAFF	TGTGCCAGCAGCTTATTCGGGACTGAAGCTTTCTTT
TRBD2	.	TRBV28	TRBJ2-1	CASSLVAGNNEQFF	TGTGCCAGCAGTTTAGTAGCGGGGAACAATGAGCAGTTCTTC
.	.	TRBV21-1	TRBJ2-2	CASSKGTSGPSNTGELFF	TGTGCCAGCAGCAAAGGGACTAGCGGACCCTCGAACACCGGGGAGCTGTTTTTT
.	.	TRBV20-1	TRBJ2-7	CSAPRGYEQYF	TGCAGTGCCCCAAGGGGGTACGAGCAGTACTTC
TRBD2	.	TRBV28	TRBJ2-1	CASSPSSGAGRDNEQFF	TGTGCCAGCAGTCCATCCAGCGGAGCGGGACGAGACAATGAGCAGTTCTTC
TRBD2	.	TRBV5-1	TRBJ2-1	CASRHPSSGNNEQFF	TGCGCCAGCAGACACCCCTCTAGCGGGAATAATGAGCAGTTCTTC
.	.	TRBV5-1	TRBJ2-1	CASSLRVPEALGSYNEQFF	TGCGCCAGCAGCTTGAGAGTCCCGGAGGCGCTTGGATCCTACAATGAGCAGTTCTTC
.	.	TRBV27	TRBJ2-6	CASSFILATTGANVLTF	TGTGCCAGCAGTTTTATCCTGGCGACAACTGGGGCCAACGTCCTGACTTTC
TRBD1	.	TRBV28	TRBJ2-3	CASRLPRNTGVRAQYF	TGTGCCAGCAGACTTCCTCGGAACACAGGGGTCCGAGCGCAGTATTTT
TRBD2	few	TRBV10-2	TRBJ2-5	CASSGVAGETQYF	TGCGCCAGCAGTGGGGTAGCGGGAGAGACCCAGTACTTC
.	.	TRBV4-2	TRBJ2-3	CASSQDPTGTDTDTQYF	TGTGCCAGCAGCCAAGACCCTACAGGGACCGACACAGATACGCAGTATTTT
.	.	TRBV5-1	TRBJ1-4	CASSSAPGGPDEKLFF	TGCGCCAGCAGCTCCGCACCGGGGGGGCCGGATGAAAAACTGTTTTTT
TRBD2	.	TRBV27	TRBJ2-7	CASSSRLAGVDEQYF	TGTGCCAGCAGTTCCCGACTAGCGGGAGTCGACGAGCAGTACTTC
TRBD1	once	TRBV6-5	TRBJ2-7	CASRGAGTGTNEQYF	TGTGCCAGCAGGGGGGCCGGGACAGGGACGAACGAGCAGTACTTC
TRBD1	.	TRBV19	TRBJ1-5	CASGWTGGVQSNQPQHF	TGTGCCAGTGGGTGGACAGGGGGCGTTCAAAGCAATCAGCCCCAGCATTTT
.	.	TRBV10-1	TRBJ1-1	CASSVTGQAAFF	TGCGCCAGCAGTGTAACAGGGCAAGCAGCTTTCTTT
TRBD1	.	TRBV27	TRBJ1-2	CASTPLGQGVGYGYTF	TGTGCCAGCACCCCTCTGGGACAGGGGGTAGGTTATGGCTACACCTTC
TRBD1	.	TRBV5-1	TRBJ1-4	CASSPGTAGEKLFF	TGCGCCAGCAGCCCCGGGACAGCCGGTGAAAAACTGTTTTTT
.	.	TRBV11-2	TRBJ1-4	CASSLPSDEKLFF	TGTGCCAGCAGCCTCCCCTCGGATGAAAAACTGTTTTTT
TRBD2	.	TRBV6-6	TRBJ2-1	CASSRSGARFSYNEQFF	TGTGCCAGCAGTCGAAGCGGGGCCCGGTTCTCCTACAATGAGCAGTTCTTC
TRBD2	.	TRBV7-8	TRBJ2-7	CASSSRGGRVYEQYF	TGTGCCAGCAGCTCGCGGGGCGGGAGGGTGTACGAGCAGTACTTC
TRBD2	.	TRBV19	TRBJ2-2	CASSVTPGGGTGELFF	TGTGCCAGTAGTGTTACCCCGGGAGGCGGCACCGGGGAGCTGTTTTTT
.	.	TRBV5-4	TRBJ1-5	CASSLGGPNQPQHF	TGTGCCAGCAGCTTGGGGGGCCCCAATCAGCCCCAGCATTTT